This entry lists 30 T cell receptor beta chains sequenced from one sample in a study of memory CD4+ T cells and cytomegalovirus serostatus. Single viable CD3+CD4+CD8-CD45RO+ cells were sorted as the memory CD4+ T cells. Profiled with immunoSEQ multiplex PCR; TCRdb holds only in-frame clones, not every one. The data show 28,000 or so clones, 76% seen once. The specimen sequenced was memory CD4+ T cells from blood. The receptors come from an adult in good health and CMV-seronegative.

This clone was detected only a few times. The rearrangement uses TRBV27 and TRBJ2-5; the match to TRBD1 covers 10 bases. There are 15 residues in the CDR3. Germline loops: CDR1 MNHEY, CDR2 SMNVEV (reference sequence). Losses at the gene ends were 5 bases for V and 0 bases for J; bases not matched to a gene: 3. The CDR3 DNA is TGTGCCAGCAGTAAGGACAGGGGGTACCAAGAGACCCAGTACTTC. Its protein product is CASSKDRGYQETQYF.

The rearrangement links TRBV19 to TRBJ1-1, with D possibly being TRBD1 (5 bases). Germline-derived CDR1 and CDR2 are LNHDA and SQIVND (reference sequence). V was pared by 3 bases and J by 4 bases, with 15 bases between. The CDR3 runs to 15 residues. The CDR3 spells CASSIKRGAATEAFF. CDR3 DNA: TGTGCCAGTAGTATTAAGCGAGGGGCGGCCACTGAAGCTTTCTTT.

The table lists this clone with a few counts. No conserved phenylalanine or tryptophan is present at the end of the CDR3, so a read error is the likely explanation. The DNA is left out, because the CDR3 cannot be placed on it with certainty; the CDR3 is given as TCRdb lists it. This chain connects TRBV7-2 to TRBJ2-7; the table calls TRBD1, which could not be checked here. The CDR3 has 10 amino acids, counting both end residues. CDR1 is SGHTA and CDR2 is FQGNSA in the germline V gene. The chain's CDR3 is CASRDRDRGR.

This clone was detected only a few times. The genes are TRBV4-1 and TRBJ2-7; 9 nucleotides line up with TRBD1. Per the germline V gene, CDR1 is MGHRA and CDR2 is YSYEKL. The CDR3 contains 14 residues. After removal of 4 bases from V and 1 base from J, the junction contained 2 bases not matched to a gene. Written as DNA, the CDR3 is TGCGCCAGCAGCCCGGGACAGGGTTCCTACGAGCAGTACTTC. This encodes CASSPGQGSYEQYF.

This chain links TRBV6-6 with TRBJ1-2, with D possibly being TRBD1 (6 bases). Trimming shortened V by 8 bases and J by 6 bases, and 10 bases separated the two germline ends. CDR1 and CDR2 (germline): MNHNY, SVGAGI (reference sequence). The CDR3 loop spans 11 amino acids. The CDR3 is CASGAGDGYTF. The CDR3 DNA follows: TGTGCCAGCGGGGCAGGGGATGGCTACACCTTC.

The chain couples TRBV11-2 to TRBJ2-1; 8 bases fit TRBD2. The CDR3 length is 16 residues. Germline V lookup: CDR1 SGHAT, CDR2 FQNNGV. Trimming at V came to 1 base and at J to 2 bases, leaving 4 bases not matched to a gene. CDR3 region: CASSLGVAGPYNEQFF. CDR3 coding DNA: TGTGCCAGCAGCTTAGGGGTAGCGGGACCCTACAATGAGCAGTTCTTC.

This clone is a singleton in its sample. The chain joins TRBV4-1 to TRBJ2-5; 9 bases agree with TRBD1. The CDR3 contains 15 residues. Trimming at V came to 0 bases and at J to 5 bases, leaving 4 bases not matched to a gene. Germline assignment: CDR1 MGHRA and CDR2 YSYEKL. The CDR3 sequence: CASSQENRGRETQYF. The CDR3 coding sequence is TGCGCCAGCAGCCAAGAGAACAGGGGGCGGGAGACCCAGTACTTC.

CDR3 nucleotide sequence: TGTGCCAGCAGCTTCTCAGCGGGAGTGGACACCGGGGAGCTGTTTTTT. It specifies CASSFSAGVDTGELFF. This chain uses TRBV11-2 with TRBJ2-2; 8 positions match TRBD2. Germline lookup yields CDR1 SGHAT and CDR2 FQNNGV. This CDR3 spans 16 amino acids. V was clipped by 3 bases and J by 3 bases; unmatched bases: 6.

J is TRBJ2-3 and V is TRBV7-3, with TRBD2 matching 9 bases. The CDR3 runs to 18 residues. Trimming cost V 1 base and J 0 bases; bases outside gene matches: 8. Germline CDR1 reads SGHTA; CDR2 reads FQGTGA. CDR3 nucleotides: TGTGCCAGCAGCTTAAGAGGCCCCAGCGGGGGGAGCACAGATACGCAGTATTTT. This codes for CASSLRGPSGGSTDTQYF.

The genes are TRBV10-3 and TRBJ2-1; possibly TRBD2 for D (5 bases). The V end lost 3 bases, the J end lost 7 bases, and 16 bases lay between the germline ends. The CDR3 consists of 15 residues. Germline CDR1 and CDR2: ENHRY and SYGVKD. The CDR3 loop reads CAISEADPPGNEQFF. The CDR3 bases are TGTGCCATCAGTGAAGCGGACCCCCCTGGAAATGAGCAGTTCTTC.

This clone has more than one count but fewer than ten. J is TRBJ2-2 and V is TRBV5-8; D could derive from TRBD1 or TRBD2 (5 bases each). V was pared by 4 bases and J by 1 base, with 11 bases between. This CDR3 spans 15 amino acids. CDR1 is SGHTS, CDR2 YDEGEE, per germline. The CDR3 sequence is CASSRGLGNTGELFF. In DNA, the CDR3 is TGTGCCAGCAGCCGGGGCTTGGGGAACACCGGGGAGCTGTTTTTT.

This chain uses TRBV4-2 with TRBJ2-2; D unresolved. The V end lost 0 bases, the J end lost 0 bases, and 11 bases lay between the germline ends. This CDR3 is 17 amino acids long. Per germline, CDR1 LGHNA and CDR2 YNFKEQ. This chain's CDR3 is CASSQENSLTNTGELFF. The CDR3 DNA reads TGTGCCAGCAGCCAAGAAAACAGTCTAACGAACACCGGGGAGCTGTTTTTT.

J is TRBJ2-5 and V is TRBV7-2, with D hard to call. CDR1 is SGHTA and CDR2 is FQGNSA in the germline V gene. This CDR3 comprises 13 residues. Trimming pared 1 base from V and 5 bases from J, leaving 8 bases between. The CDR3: CASSLGPGETQYF. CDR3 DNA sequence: TGTGCCAGCAGCTTAGGCCCCGGGGAGACCCAGTACTTC. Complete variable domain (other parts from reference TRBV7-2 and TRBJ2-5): GAGVSQSPSNKVTEKGKDVELRCDPISGHTALYWYRQSLGQGLEFLIYFQGNSAPDKSGLPSDRFSAERTGGSVSTLTIQRTQQEDSAVYLCASSLGPGETQYFGPGTRLLVL.

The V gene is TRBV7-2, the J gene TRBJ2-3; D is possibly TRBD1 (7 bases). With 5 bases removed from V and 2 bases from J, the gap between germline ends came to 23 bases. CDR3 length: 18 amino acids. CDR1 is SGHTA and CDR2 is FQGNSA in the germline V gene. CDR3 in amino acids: CASSPSGGTVDFTDTQYF. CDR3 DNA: TGTGCCAGCAGCCCATCAGGCGGGACAGTAGATTTCACAGATACGCAGTATTTT.

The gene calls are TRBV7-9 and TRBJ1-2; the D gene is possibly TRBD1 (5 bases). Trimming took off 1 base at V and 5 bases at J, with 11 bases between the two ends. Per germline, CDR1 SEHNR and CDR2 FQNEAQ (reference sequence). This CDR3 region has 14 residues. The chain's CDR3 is CASSLGRAEYGYTF. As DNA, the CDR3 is TGTGCCAGCAGCTTAGGCAGGGCGGAATATGGCTACACCTTC.

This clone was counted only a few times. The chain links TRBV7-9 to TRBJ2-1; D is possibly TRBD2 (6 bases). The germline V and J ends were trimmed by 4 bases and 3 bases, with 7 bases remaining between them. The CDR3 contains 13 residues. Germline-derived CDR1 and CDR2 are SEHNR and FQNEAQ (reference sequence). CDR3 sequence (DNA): TGTGCCAGCAGCTCGGGGGTCTACAATGAGCAGTTCTTC. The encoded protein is CASSSGVYNEQFF.

CDR3 loop: CASSQRGASYNEQFF. The CDR3, as DNA: TGTGCCAGCTCACAGCGGGGGGCCTCCTACAATGAGCAGTTCTTC. This rearrangement joins TRBV18 to TRBJ2-1; 9 nucleotides agree with TRBD2. Trimming cost V 4 bases and J 0 bases; bases outside gene matches: 1. CDR3 length: 15 residues. The germline V gene has CDR1 KGHSH and CDR2 LQKENI.

CDR3 DNA sequence: TGCGCCAGCAGTTTCAGACAGGATTCTGGGAAGACCCAGTACTTC. Protein: CASSFRQDSGKTQYF. The J gene is TRBJ2-5, the V gene TRBV5-1; maybe TRBD1 (6 bases). CDR3 length equals 15 residues. Germline V gene lookup returns CDR1 SGHRS and CDR2 YFSETQ. The V and J ends lost 5 bases and 6 bases respectively, with 20 bases between them.

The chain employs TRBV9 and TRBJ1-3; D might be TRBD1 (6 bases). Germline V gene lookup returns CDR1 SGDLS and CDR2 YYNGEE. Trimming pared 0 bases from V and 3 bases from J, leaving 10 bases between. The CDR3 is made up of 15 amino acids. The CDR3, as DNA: TGTGCCAGCAGCGTAGGGGCAGGGGATGGAAACACCATATATTTT. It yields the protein CASSVGAGDGNTIYF.

CDR3: CASIGTDSGNTIYF. The CDR3 bases are TGTGCCAGCATCGGGACAGACTCTGGAAACACCATATATTTT. The chain has TRBV6-5 and TRBJ1-3; TRBD1 agrees at 7 bases. J was trimmed by 0 bases and V by 7 bases; bases with no gene match: 3. The CDR3 loop spans 14 amino acids. Germline V CDR1 and CDR2: MNHEY, SVGAGI.

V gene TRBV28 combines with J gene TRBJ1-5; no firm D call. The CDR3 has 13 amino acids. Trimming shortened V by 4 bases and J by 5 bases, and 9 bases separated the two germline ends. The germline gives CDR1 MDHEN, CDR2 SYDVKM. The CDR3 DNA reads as TGTGCCAGCAGTTCTCTTGCCCATCAGCCCCAGCATTTT. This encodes CASSSLAHQPQHF.

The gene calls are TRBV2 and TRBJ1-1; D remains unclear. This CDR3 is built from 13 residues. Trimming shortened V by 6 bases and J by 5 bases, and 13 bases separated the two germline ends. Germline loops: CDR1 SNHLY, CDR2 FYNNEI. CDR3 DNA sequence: TGTGCCAGCAGGGTGAAGGGTGGTACTGAAGCTTTCTTT. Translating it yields CASRVKGGTEAFF.

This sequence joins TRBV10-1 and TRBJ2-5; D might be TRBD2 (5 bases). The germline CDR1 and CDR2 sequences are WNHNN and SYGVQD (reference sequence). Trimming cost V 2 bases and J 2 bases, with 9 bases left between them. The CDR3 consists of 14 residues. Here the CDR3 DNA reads TGCGCCAGCAGTGAGACGGGGAAGCAAGAGACCCAGTACTTC. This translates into CASSETGKQETQYF.

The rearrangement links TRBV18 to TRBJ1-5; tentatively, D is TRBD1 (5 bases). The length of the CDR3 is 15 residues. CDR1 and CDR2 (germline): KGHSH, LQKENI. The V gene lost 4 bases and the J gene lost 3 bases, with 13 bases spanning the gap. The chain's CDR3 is CASSQGAIINQPQHF. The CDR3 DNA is TGTGCCAGCTCACAAGGGGCTATTATCAATCAGCCCCAGCATTTT.

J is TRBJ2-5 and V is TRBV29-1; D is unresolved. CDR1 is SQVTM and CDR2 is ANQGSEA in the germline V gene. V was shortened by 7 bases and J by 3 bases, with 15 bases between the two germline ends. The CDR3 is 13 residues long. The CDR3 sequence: CSDRVWQKETQYF. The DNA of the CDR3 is TGCAGCGACCGCGTCTGGCAGAAAGAGACCCAGTACTTC.

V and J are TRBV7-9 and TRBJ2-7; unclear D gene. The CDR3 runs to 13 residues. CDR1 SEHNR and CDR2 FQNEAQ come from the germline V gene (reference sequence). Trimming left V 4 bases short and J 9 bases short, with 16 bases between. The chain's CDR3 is CASSYQSSGGQYF. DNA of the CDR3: TGTGCCAGCAGCTACCAGTCTTCGGGTGGGCAGTACTTC.

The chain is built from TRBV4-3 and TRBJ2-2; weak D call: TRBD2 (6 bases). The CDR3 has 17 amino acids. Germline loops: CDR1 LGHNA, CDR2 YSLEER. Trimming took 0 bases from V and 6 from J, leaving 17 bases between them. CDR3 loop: CASSQDSGGIVSGELFF. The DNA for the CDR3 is TGCGCCAGCAGCCAAGATTCTGGAGGGATAGTCTCCGGGGAGCTGTTTTTT.

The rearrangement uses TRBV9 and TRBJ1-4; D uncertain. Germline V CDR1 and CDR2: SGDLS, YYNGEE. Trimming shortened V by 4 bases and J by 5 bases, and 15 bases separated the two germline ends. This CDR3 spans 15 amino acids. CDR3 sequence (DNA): TGTGCCAGCAGCCCCGCCCACATGAAGAATGAAAAACTGTTTTTT. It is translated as CASSPAHMKNEKLFF.

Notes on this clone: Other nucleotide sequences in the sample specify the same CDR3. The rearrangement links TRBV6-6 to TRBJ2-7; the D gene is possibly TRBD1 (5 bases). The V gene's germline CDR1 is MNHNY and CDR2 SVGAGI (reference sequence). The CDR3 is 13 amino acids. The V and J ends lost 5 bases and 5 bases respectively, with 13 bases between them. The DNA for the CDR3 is TGTGCCAGCAGTCTACCTCAGGGCCACGAGCAGTACTTC. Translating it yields CASSLPQGHEQYF.

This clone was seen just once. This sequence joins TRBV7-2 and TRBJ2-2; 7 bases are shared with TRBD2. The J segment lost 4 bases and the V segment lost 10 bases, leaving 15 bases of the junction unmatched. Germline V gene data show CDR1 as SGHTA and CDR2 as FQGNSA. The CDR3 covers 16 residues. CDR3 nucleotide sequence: TGTGCCATCCCAGCCGTGGGGGGGTTACGCACCGGGGAGCTGTTTTTT. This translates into CAIPAVGGLRTGELFF.